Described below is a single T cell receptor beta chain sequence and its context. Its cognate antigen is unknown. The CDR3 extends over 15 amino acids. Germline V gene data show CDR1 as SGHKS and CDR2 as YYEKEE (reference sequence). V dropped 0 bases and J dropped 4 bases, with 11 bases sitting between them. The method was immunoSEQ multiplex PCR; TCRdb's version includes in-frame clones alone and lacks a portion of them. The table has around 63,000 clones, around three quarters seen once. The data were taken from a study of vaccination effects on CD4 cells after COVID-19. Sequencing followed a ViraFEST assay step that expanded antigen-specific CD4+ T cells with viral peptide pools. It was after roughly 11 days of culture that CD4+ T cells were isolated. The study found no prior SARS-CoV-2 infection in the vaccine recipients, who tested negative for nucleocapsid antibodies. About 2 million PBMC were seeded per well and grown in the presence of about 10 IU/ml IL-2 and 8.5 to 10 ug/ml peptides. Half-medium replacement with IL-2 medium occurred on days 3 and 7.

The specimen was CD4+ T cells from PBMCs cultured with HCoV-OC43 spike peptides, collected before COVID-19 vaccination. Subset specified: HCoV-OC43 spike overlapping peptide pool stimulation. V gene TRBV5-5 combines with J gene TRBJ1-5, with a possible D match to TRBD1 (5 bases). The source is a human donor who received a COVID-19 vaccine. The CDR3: CASSLESGANQPQHF. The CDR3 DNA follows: TGTGCCAGCAGCTTGGAATCCGGGGCAAATCAGCCCCAGCATTTT.